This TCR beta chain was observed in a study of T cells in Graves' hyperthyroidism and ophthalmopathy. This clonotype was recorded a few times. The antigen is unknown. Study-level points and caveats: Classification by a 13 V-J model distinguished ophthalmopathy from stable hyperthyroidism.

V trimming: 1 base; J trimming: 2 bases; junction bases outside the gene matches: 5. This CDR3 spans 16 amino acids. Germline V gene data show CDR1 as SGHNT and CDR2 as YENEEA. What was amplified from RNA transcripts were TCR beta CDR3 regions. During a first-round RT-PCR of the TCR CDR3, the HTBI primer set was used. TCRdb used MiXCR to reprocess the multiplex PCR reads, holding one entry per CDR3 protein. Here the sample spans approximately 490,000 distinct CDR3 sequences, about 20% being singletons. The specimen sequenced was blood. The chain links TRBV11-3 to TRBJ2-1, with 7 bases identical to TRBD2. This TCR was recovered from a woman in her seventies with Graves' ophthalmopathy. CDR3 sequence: CASSLAGGAPYNEQFF. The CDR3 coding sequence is TGTGCCAGCAGCTTAGCGGGAGGAGCCCCCTACAATGAGCAGTTCTTC.